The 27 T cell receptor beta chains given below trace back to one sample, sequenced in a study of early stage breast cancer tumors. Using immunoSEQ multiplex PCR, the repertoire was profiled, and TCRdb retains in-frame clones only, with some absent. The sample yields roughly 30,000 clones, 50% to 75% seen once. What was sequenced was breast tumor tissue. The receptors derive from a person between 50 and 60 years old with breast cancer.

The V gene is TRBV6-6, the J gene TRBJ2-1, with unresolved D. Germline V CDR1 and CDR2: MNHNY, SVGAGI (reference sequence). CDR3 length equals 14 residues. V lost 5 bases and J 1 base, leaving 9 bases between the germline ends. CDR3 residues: CASSETQSYNEQFF. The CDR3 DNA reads TGTGCCAGCAGTGAGACACAATCCTACAATGAGCAGTTCTTC.

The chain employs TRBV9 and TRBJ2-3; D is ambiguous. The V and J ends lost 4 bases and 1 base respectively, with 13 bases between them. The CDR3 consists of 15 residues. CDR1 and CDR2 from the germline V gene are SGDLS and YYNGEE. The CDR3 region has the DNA TGTGCCAGCAGCCTAACTGACGGAGGCACAGATACGCAGTATTTT. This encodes CASSLTDGGTDTQYF.

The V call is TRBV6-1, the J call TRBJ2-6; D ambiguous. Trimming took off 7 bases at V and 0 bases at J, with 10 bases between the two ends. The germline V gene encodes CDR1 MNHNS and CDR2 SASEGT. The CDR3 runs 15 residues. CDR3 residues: CASKATSSGANVLTF. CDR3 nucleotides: TGTGCCAGCAAGGCGACGAGCTCTGGGGCCAACGTCCTGACTTTC.

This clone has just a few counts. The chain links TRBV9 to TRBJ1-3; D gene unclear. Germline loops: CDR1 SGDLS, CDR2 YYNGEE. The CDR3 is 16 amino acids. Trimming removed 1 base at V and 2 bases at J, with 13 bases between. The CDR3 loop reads CASSVSDLNTGNTIYF. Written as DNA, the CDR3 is TGTGCCAGCAGCGTATCGGACCTAAACACTGGAAACACCATATATTTT.

The CDR3 loop is CASSEFGDVGGELFF. As DNA, the CDR3 is TGTGCCAGCAGTGAATTTGGGGACGTTGGCGGGGAGCTGTTTTTT. V is TRBV25-1 and J is TRBJ2-2; D is possibly TRBD1 or TRBD2 (5 bases each). The V and J ends lost 1 base and 7 bases respectively, with 13 bases between them. Germline CDR1 is MGHDK and CDR2 is SYGVNS. The CDR3 runs 15 residues.

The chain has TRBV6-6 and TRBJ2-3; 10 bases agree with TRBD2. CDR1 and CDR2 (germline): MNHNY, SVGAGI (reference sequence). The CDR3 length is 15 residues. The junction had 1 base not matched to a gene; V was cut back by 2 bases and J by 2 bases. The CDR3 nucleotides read TGTGCCAGCAGTTACGGGACTAGCGACACAGATACGCAGTATTTT. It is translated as CASSYGTSDTDTQYF.

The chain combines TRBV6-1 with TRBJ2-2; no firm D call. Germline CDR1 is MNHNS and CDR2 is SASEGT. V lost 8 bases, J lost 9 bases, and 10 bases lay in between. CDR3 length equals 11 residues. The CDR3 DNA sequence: TGTGCCAGCGGAATTCTCTGGGAGCTGTTTTTT. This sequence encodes CASGILWELFF.

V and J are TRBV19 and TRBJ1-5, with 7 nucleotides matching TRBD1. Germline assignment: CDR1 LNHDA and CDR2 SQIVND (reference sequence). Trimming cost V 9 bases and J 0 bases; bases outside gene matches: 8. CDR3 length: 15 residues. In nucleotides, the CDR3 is TGTGCCAGCCGGGACAGACTCTATAGCAATCAGCCCCAGCATTTT. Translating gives CASRDRLYSNQPQHF.

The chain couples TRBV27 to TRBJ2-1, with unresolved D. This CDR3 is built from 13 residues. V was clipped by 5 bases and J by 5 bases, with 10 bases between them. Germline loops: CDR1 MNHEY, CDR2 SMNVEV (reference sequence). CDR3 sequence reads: CASSATYNNEQFF. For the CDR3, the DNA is TGTGCCAGCAGTGCCACTTACAACAATGAGCAGTTCTTC.

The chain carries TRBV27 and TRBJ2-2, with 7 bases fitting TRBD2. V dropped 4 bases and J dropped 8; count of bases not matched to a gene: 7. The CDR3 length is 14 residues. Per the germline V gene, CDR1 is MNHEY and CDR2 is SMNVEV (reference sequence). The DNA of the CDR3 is TGTGCCAGCAGTTCCCGGACTAGAAGTGGGGAGCTGTTTTTT. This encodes CASSSRTRSGELFF.

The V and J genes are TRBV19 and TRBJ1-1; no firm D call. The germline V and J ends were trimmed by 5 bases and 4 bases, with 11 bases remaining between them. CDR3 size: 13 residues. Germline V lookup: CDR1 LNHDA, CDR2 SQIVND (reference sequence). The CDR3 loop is CASSLGVGTEAFF. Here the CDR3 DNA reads TGTGCCAGTAGTCTCGGGGTGGGCACTGAAGCTTTCTTT.

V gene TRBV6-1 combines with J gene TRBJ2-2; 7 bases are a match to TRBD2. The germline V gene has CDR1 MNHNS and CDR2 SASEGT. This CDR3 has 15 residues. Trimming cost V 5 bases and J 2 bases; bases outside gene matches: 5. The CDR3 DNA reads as TGTGCCAGCAGTTTGGGGGGGGACAACACCGGGGAGCTGTTTTTT. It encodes CASSLGGDNTGELFF.

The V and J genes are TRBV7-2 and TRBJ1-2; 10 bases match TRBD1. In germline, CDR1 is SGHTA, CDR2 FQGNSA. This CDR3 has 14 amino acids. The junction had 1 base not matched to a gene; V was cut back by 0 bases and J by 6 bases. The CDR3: CASSLAGTGDGYTF. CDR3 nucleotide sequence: TGTGCCAGCAGCTTAGCCGGGACAGGGGATGGCTACACCTTC.

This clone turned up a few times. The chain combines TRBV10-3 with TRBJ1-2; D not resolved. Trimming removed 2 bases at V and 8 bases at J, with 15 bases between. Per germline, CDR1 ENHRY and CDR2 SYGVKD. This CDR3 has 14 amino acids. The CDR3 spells CAISEAGPGVGYTF. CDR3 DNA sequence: TGTGCCATCAGTGAGGCCGGACCTGGAGTCGGCTACACCTTC.

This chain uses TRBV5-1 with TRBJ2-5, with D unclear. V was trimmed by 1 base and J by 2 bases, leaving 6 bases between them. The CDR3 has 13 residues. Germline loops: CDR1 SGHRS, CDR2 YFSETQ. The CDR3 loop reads CASSLMVQETQYF. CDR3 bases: TGCGCCAGCAGCTTGATGGTTCAAGAGACCCAGTACTTC.

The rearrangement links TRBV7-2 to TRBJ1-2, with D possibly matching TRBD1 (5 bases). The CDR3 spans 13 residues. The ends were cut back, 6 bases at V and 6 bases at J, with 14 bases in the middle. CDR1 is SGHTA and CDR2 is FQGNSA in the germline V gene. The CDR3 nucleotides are TGTGCCAGCAGGGAACAGGTTCCAGATGGCTACACCTTC. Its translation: CASREQVPDGYTF.

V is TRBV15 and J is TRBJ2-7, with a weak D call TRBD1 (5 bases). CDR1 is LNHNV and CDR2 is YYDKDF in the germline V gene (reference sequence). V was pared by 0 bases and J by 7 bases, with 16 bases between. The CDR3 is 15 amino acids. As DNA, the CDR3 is TGTGCCACCAGCAGAGATAGGGGCAGGGCTGTTGAGCAGTACTTC. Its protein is CATSRDRGRAVEQYF.

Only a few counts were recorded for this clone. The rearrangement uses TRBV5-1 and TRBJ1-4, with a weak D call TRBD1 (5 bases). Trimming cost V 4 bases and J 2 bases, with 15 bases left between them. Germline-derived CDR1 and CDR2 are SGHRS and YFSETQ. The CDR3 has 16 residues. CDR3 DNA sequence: TGCGCCAGCAGCCCGGGGGGACCGGGGACTAATGAAAAACTGTTTTTT. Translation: CASSPGGPGTNEKLFF.

Here the CDR3 reads CASTDRGGPLNYGYTF. In DNA form, the CDR3 reads TGTGCCAGTACCGACAGGGGAGGCCCTTTAAACTATGGCTACACCTTC. The rearrangement joins TRBV19 to TRBJ1-2, with 8 bases lining up with TRBD1. CDR3 length: 16 residues. Trimming took 7 bases from V and 2 from J; bases not matched to a gene: 12. Germline lookup yields CDR1 LNHDA and CDR2 SQIVND (reference sequence).

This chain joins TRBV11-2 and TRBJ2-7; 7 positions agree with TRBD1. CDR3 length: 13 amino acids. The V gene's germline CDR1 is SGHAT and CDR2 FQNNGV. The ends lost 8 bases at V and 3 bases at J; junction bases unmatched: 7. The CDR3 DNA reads TGTGCCAGCTCGGGACAGCTGAACTACGAGCAGTACTTC. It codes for CASSGQLNYEQYF.

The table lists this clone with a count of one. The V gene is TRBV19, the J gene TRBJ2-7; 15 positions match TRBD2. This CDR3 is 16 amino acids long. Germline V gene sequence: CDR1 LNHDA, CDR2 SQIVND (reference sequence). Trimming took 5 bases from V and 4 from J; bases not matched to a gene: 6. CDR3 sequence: CASSAWTSGRAYEQYF. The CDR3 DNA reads TGTGCCAGTAGTGCCTGGACTAGCGGGAGGGCTTACGAGCAGTACTTC. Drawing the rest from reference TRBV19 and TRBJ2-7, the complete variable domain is DGGITQSPKYLFRKEGQNVTLSCEQNLNHDAMYWYRQDPGQGLRLIYYSQIVNDFQKGDIAEGYSVSREKKESFPLTVTSAQKNPTAFYLCASSAWTSGRAYEQYFGPGTRLTVT.

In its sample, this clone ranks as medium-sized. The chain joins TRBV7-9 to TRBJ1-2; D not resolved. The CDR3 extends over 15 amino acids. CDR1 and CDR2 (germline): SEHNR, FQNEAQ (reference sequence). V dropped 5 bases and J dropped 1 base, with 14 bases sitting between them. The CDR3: CASSHPGGLNYGYTF. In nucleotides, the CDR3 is TGTGCCAGCAGCCATCCGGGAGGGCTTAACTATGGCTACACCTTC. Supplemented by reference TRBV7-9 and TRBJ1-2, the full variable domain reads DTGVSQNPRHKITKRGQNVTFRCDPISEHNRLYWYRQTLGQGPEFLTYFQNEAQLEKSRLLSDRFSAERPKGSFSTLEIQRTEQGDSAMYLCASSHPGGLNYGYTFGSGTRLTVV.

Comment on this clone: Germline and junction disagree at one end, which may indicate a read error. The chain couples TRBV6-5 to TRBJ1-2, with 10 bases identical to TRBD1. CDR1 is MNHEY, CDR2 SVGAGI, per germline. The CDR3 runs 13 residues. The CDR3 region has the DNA TGTGCCATCAGTGGGACAGGGGCCGGAGGCTACACCTTC. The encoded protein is CAISGTGAGGYTF.

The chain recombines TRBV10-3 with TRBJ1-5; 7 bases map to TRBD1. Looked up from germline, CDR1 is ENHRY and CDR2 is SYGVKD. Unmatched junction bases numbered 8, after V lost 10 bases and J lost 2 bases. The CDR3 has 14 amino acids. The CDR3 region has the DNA TGTGCCACGCGGGACAGCGGCGGCAATCAGCCCCAGCATTTT. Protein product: CATRDSGGNQPQHF.

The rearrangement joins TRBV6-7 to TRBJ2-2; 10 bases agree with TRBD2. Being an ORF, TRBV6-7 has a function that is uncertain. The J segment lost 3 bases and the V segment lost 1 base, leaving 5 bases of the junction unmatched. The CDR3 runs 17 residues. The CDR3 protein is CASSYFLAGAYTGELFF. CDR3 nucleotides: TGTGCCAGCAGTTACTTTCTAGCGGGAGCTTACACCGGGGAGCTGTTTTTT.

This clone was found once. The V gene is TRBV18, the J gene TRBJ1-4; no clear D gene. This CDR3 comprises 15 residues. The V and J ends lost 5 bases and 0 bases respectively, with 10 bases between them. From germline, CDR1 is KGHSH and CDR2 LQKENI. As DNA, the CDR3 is TGTGCCAGCTCATCCCAAGGCACAACTAATGAAAAACTGTTTTTT. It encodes CASSSQGTTNEKLFF.

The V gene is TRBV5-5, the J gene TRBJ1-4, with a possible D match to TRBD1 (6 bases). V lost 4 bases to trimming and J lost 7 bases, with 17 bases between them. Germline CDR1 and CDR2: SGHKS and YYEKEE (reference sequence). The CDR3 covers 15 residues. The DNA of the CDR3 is TGTGCCAGCAGCGGGGTAGGGGGGCGGAGTGAAAAACTGTTTTTT. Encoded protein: CASSGVGGRSEKLFF.